This T cell receptor beta chain emerged from a study of tumor and adjacent non-tumor tissue in lung cancer (dated by TCRdb to 2016 to 2019). With respect to the entire study: Of the cohort, eleven to twelve patients had adenocarcinoma, 2 had squamous cell carcinoma and 1 had small cell lung cancer. Ages among the roughly 15 patients ranged from about 31 to 76 years, there were around ten men and 5 women, and disease was at TNM stage I to III. A total of roughly 130,000,000 productive TCRbeta reads were generated by sequencing, corresponding to an average of approximately 4.5 million reads per sample. Bulk TCRbeta repertoires were compared between lung tumor tissue and matched distant non-tumor lung tissue obtained from more than twelve lung cancer patients. A few dozen paired specimens, one tumor and one normal lung sample per patient, were profiled by TCRbeta CDR3 sequencing. What the research found in general, with its limitations: The sequencing platform is not named in the methods, and unique molecular identifiers are not mentioned. The top 100 clones accounted for a significantly larger cumulative portion of the repertoire in normal lung than in tumor tissue. Significantly higher TCR diversity was found in younger patients, and higher tumor TCR diversity was associated with shorter overall and disease-free survival. Significantly higher TCR diversity (inverse Simpson) was observed in tumor tissue than in normal lung tissue (431.37 vs 166.20, P = 0.0075, Mann-Whitney U test). Peripheral blood was not sequenced, so blood TCRbeta repertoires were not examined in the lung cancer patients of the study. With only around 15 patients in the cohort, the authors noted that larger samples and more detailed clinical data are needed.

Libraries were prepared through multiplex PCR. TCRdb lists the instrument as Illumina HiSeq 2500. Following protocols modified from ARM-PCR, the researchers constructed TCRbeta libraries through three rounds of nested PCR with primers (Table S4). Before sequencing, PCR products of 200-500 bp were excised from the gel and purified with the QIAquick gel extraction kit. Concerning the study's data processing: Reads were cleaned with Trimmomatic, merged with FLASH into complete CDR3 sequences, and assigned to V(D)J germline segments with MiTCR. VDJtools was used to compute clonal diversity as the inverse Simpson's index. In-frame sequences lacking a premature stop codon were counted as productive reads. In TCRdb, the public reads were trimmed at Q25 with fastp and aligned with MiXCR, with productive beta chains retained. Each entry merges the rows of one CDR3 protein and shows their most common DNA and genes. TCRdb, not the original authors, processed these V and J calls. This sample holds under 45,000 distinct CDR3 sequences; over 55% were observed only once. The ten largest account for less than 55% of the sample.

V is pared back by 5 bases and J by 2 bases, with 12 bases lying between the germline termini. The CDR3, cysteine through phenylalanine, is 14 amino acids long. CDR3 DNA only is kept here, 42 bases in frame from base 1. Sequences SGHRS (CDR1) and YFSETQ (CDR2) are obtained from the germline V gene. This clonotype was seen just once. Its antigen target is currently unknown. Being one base from a much bigger clone, this may be a read error. RNA was extracted from bulk unsorted tissue and checked for quality with a NanoDrop ND-1000 and an Agilent 2100. For the normal lung samples, distant non-tumor tissue was collected more than 3 cm away from the tumor edge. All donors had newly diagnosed lung cancer, had not received prior chemotherapy, and were admitted for thoracic surgery in China between August and November 2014. The study excluded patients who had received radiotherapy or chemotherapy before or who had another cancer at the same time. Surgical tissue pieces of roughly 1-2.2 cm3 were preserved in RNAlater solution and were kept at -80 degrees C until use.

The rearrangement combines TRBV5-1 with TRBJ2-3; matching of 5 bases hints at TRBD2 as the D gene. This clonotype was obtained from a man between 45 and 60 years old with non-small cell lung cancer. The sample taken for sequencing was distant non-tumor lung tissue. The nucleotide sequence is TGCGCCAGCAGGGGAGTGTGCGACACAGATACGCAGTATTTT. This encodes CASRGVCDTDTQYF.